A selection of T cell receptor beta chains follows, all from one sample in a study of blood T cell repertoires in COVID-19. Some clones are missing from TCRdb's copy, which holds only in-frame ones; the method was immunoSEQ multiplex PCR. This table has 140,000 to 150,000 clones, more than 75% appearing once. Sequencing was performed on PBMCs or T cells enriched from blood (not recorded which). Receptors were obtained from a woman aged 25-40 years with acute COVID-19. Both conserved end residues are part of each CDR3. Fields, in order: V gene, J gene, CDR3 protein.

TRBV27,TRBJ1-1,CASKSLGTGPSNTEAFF
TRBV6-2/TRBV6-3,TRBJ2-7,CASSYSGSGRAEQYF
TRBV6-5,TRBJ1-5,CASRRTGDSQPQHF
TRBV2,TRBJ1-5,CASSRQDLNQPQHF
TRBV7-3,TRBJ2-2,CASGQGSHTGELFF
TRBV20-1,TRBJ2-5,CSANLETQYF
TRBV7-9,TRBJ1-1,CASSFTRTGGTEAFF
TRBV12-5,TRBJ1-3,CASGFTGNTIYF
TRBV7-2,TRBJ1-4,CASSLGTVTNEKLFF
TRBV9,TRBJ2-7,CASSGTGSYEQYF
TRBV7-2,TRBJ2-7,CASSSGLALAYEQYF
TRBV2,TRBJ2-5,CASSGLVQETQYF
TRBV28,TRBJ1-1,CASGRDRGGSAFF
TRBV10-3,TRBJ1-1,CAISGGTGETEAFF
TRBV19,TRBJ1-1,CASSRGGVNTEAFF
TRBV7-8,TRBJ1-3,CASSSQGTSGNTIYF
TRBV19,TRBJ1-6,CASTHGGGLRSPLHF
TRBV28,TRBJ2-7,CASEDRETYEQYF
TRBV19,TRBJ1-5,CASSMAQGAGQPQHF
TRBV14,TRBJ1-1,CASSQDLGTGGSGGTEAFF
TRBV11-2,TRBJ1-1,CASSRIEQGTEAFF
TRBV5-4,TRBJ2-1,CASSLGGLAGVNEQFF
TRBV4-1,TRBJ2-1,CASSQAAGTSFNEQFF
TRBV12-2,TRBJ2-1,CASRLAGSGRAVIGDNEQFF
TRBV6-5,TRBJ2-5,CASRRTEQETQYF
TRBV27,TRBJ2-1,CASSPTDSYNEQFF
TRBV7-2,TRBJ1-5,CASSLVPGQPQHF
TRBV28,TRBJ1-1,CASSPISGRGTAEAFF
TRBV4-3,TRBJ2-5,CASSQKGGVKETQYF
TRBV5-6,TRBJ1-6,CASSLIGQGYNSPLHF
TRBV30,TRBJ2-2,CAWSDPGLAGRSNTGELFF
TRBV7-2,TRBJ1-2,CASSPPRGTNYGYTF
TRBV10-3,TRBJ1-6,CAISDLGAYNSPLHF
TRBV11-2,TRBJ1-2,CASSPGDYGYTF
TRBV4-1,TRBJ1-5,CASSQDGTGYQPQHF
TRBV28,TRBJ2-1,CASSLWDFNNEQFF
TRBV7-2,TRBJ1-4,CASSSQGGTTNEKLFF
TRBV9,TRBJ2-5,CASSARPTGGETQYF
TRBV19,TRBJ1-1,CASSALTGTRPGAFF
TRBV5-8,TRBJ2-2,CASSSRLAGAGELFF
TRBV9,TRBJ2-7,CASSKSSSGASGSYEQYF